This T cell receptor beta chain was found in a study of metastatic and nonmetastatic thyroid tumors. Study information: Both malignant and benign thyroid patients supplied peripheral blood and tumor or nodule tissue samples, across which the repertoires of these patients were then compared.

As for this clone: Its target is not known.

In the authors' methods: A papillary thyroid cancer distant-metastasis classifier was built from CDR3 differences across clinicopathological groups. TCRdb re-called the PCR reads through MiXCR. In this record, the V and J calls reflect TCRdb's handling and not the investigators' own analysis. This table has 35,000 to 45,000 clones, 20% appearing once. The CDR3 spans 14 residues. V lost 6 bases, J lost 3 bases, and 5 bases stayed unmatched. Germline V gene sequence: CDR1 MNHNS, CDR2 SASEGT. Thyroid surgery took place with no prior treatment in any patient. The study, taken as a whole, reports: The study reportedly found significantly higher TCR beta diversity in malignant thyroid tumors than benign nodules, in blood and tumor.

The V call is TRBV6-1, the J call TRBJ1-1; TRBD1 matches at 9 bases. Sample: blood. The receptor's source is a female donor with papillary thyroid cancer or a benign thyroid nodule (not recorded which). Some clones in this sample may be carry-over from other donors' samples. CDR3 DNA sequence: TGTGCCAGCAGGACCAGACAGGGGGACACTGAAGCTTTCTTT. This encodes CASRTRQGDTEAFF.